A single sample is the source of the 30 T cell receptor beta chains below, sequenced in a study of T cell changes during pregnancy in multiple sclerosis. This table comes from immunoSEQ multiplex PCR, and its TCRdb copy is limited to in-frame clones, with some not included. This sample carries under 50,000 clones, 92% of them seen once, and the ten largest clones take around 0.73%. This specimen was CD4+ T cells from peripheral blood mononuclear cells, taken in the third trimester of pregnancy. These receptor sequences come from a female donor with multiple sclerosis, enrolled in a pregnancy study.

This chain's CDR3 is CAWSVSGQPQHF. In DNA, the CDR3 is TGTGCCTGGAGTGTCTCAGGTCAGCCCCAGCATTTT. The chain couples TRBV30 to TRBJ1-5; D uncertain. The CDR3 is 12 residues long. Looked up from germline, CDR1 is GTSNPN and CDR2 is SVGIG (reference sequence). V was clipped by 0 bases and J by 6 bases, with 6 bases between them.

CDR3 coding DNA: TGTGCCAGTAGCGGGACACGTCTTCCCACCGGGGAGCTGTTTTTT. As protein: CASSGTRLPTGELFF. V is TRBV19 and J is TRBJ2-2; tentative D call: TRBD1 (6 bases). CDR3 length equals 15 residues. V was clipped by 6 bases and J by 4 bases, with 15 bases between them. Germline lookup yields CDR1 LNHDA and CDR2 SQIVND (reference sequence).

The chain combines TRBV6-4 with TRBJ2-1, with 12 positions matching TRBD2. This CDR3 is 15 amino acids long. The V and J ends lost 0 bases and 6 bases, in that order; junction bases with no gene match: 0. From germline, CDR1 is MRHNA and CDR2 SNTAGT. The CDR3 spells CASSDSTSGSNEQFF. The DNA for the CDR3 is TGTGCCAGCAGTGACTCGACTAGCGGGAGCAATGAGCAGTTCTTC.

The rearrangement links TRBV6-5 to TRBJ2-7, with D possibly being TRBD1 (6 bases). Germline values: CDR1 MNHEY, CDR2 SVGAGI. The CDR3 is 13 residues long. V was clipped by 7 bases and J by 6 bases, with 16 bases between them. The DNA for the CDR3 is TGTGCCAGCACCCGTCAGGGGAACAGCGAGCAGTACTTC. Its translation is CASTRQGNSEQYF.

The CDR3 DNA follows: TGTGCCAGCAGCCAAGACGGACAGGCTTACAAGCAGTACTTC. Translation gives CASSQDGQAYKQYF. The chain carries TRBV4-2 and TRBJ2-7; TRBD1 matches at 7 bases. Trimming removed 0 bases from V and 8 bases from J; junction bases left unmatched: 7. CDR3 size: 14 residues. From germline, CDR1 is LGHNA and CDR2 YNFKEQ.

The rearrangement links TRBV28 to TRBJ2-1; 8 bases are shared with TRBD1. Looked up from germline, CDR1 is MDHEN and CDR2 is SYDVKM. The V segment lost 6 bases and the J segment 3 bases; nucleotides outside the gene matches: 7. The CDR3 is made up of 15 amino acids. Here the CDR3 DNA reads TGTGCCAGCAGCCTCGGGACAGGAGACTACAATGAGCAGTTCTTC. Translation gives CASSLGTGDYNEQFF.

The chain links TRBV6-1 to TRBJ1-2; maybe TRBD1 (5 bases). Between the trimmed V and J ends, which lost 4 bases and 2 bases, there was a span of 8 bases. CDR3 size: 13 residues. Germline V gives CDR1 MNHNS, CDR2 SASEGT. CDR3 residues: CASSVGGNYGYTF. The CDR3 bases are TGTGCCAGCAGTGTTGGGGGGAACTATGGCTACACCTTC.

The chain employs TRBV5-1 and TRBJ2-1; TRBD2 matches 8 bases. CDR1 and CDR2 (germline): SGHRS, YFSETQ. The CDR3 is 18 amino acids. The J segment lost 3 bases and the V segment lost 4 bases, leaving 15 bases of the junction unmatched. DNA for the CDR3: TGCGCCAGCAGCATCCTAACTAGCGGAACCGAATTCTACAATGAGCAGTTCTTC. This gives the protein CASSILTSGTEFYNEQFF.

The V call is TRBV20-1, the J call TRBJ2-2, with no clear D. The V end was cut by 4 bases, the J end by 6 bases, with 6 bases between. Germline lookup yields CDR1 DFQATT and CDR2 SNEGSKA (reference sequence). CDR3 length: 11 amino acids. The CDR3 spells CSATVSGELFF. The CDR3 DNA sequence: TGCAGTGCTACAGTTTCCGGGGAGCTGTTTTTT.

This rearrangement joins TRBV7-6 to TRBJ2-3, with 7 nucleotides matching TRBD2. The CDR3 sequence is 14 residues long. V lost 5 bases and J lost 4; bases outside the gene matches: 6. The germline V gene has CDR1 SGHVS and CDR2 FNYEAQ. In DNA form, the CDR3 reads TGTGCCAGCAGCCCGAGCGGGATAGCAGATACGCAGTATTTT. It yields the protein CASSPSGIADTQYF. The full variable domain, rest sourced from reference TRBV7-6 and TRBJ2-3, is GAGVSQSPRYKVTKRGQDVALRCDPISGHVSLYWYRQALGQGPEFLTYFNYEAQQDKSGLPNDRFSAERPEGSISTLTIQRTEQRDSAMYRCASSPSGIADTQYFGPGTRLTVL.

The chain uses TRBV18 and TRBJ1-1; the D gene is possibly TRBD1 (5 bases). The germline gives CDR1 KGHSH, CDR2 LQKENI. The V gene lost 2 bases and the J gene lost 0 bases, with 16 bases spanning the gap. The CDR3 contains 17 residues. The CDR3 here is CASSPTQGGLMNTEAFF. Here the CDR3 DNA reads TGTGCCAGCTCACCAACGCAGGGAGGTTTAATGAACACTGAAGCTTTCTTT.

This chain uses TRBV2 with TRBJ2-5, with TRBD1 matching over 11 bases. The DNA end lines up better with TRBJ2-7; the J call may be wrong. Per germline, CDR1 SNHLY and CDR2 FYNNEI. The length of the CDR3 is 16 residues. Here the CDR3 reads CASREQPGTGGYEQYF. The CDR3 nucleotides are TGTGCCAGCAGGGAACAACCTGGGACAGGGGGCTACGAGCAGTACTTC.

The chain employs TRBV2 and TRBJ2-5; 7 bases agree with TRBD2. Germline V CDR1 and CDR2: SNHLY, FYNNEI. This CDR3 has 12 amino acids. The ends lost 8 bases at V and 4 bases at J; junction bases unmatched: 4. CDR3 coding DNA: TGTGCCAGCGAGGCGGGAGCAGAGACCCAGTACTTC. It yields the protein CASEAGAETQYF.

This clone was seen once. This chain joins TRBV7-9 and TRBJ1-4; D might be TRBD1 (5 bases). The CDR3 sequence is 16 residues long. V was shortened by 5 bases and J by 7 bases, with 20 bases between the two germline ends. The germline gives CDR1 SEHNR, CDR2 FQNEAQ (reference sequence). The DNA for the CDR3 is TGTGCCAGCAGCCCCCCGGGCCGCCCAAGGGGTGAAAAACTGTTTTTT. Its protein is CASSPPGRPRGEKLFF.

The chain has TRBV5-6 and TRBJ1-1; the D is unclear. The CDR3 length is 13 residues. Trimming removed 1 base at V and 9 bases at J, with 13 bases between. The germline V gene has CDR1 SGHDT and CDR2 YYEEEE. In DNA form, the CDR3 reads TGTGCCAGCAGCTTGCGGCGGGGTTTTAAAGCTTTCTTT. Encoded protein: CASSLRRGFKAFF.

CDR3 in amino acids: CASSSSGWNYNEQFF. The CDR3 DNA follows: TGTGCCAGCAGCTCTAGCGGGTGGAACTACAATGAGCAGTTCTTC. The V gene is TRBV11-2, the J gene TRBJ2-1; 8 bases match TRBD2. The CDR3 length is 15 residues. V was clipped by 4 bases and J by 3 bases; unmatched bases: 5. Germline V gene sequence: CDR1 SGHAT, CDR2 FQNNGV.

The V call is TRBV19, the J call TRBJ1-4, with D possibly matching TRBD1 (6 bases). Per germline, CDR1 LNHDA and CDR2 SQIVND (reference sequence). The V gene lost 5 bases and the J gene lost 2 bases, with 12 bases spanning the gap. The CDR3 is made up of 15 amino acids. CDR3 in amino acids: CASSSNRVTNEKLFF. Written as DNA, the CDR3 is TGTGCCAGTAGTTCTAACAGGGTGACTAATGAAAAACTGTTTTTT.

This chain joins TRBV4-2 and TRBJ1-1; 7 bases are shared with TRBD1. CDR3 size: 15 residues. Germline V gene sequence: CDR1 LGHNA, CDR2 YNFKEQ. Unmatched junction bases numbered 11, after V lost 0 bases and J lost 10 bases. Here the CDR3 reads CASSQDRGGGSGAFF. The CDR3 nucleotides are TGTGCCAGCAGCCAAGATAGAGGAGGGGGCTCCGGAGCTTTCTTT.

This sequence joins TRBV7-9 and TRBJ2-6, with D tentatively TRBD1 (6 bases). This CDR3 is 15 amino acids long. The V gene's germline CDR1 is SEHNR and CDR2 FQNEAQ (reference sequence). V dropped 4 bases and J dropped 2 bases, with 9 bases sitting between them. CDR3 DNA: TGTGCCAGCAGCTACAGGGTAGCTGGGGCCAACGTCCTGACTTTC. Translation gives CASSYRVAGANVLTF.

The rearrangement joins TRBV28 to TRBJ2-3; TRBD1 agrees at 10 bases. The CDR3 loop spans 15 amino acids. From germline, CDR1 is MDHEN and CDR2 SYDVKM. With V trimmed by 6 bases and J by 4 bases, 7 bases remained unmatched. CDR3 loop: CASSPLTGGADTQYF. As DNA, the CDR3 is TGTGCCAGCAGCCCCCTGACAGGGGGCGCAGATACGCAGTATTTT.

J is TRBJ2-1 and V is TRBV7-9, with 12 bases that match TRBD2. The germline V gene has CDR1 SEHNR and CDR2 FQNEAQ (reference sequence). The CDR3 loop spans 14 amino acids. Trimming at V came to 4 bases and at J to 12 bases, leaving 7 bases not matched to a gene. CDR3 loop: CASSSLAGGSAQFF. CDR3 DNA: TGTGCCAGCAGCTCACTAGCGGGAGGATCGGCGCAGTTCTTC.

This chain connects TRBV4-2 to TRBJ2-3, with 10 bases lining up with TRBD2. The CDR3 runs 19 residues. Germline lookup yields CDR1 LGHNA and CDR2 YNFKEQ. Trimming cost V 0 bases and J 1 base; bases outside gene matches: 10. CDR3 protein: CASSQDGAGGRGGTDTQYF. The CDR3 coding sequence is TGTGCCAGCAGCCAAGATGGAGCGGGAGGGCGCGGGGGCACAGATACGCAGTATTTT.

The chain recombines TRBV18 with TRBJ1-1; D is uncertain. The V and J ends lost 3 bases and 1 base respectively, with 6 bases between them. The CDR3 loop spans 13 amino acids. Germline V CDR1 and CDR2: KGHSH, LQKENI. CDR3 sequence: CASSPQENTEAFF. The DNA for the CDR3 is TGTGCCAGCTCACCTCAGGAGAACACTGAAGCTTTCTTT.

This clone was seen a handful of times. The DNA of the CDR3 is TGTGCCATCAGTACAGGGGGCAATCAGCCCCAGCATTTT. Translated: CAISTGGNQPQHF. The chain is built from TRBV10-3 and TRBJ1-5; 7 bases agree with TRBD1. Germline trimming cut 5 bases from V and 2 bases from J; bases unmatched to any gene: 0. The CDR3 covers 13 residues. The germline V gene encodes CDR1 ENHRY and CDR2 SYGVKD.

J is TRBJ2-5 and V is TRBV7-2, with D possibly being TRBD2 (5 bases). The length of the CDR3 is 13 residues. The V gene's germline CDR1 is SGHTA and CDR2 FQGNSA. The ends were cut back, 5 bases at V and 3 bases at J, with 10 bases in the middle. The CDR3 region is CASSRTAKETQYF. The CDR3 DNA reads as TGTGCCAGCAGCCGGACTGCTAAAGAGACCCAGTACTTC.

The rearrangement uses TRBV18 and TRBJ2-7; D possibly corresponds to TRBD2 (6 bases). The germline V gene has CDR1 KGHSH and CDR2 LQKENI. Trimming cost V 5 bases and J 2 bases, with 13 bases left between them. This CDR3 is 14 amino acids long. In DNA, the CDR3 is TGTGCCAGCTCAGCGGGACGTAGAACCTACGAGCAGTACTTC. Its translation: CASSAGRRTYEQYF.

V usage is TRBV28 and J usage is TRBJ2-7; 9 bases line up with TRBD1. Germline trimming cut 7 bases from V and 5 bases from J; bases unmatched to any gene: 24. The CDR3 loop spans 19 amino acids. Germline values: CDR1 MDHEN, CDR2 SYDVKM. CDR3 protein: CASTSLTPGQGRGYDEQYF. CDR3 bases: TGTGCCAGCACCTCCTTAACGCCGGGACAGGGCCGGGGGTATGACGAGCAGTACTTC. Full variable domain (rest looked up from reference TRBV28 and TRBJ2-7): DVKVTQSSRYLVKRTGEKVFLECVQDMDHENMFWYRQDPGLGLRLIYFSYDVKMKEKGDIPEGYSVSREKKERFSLILESASTNQTSMYLCASTSLTPGQGRGYDEQYFGPGTRLTVT.

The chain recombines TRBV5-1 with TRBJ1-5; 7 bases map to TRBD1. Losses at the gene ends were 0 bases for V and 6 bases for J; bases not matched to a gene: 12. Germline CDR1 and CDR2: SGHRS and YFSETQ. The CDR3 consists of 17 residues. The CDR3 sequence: CASSLVPGRGSGQPQHF. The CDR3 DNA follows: TGCGCCAGCAGCTTGGTTCCGGGCAGGGGGTCTGGTCAGCCCCAGCATTTT.

The CDR3 loop is CASSSPPGTSTDTQYF. The CDR3 coding sequence is TGTGCCAGCAGTTCTCCGCCCGGTACTAGCACAGATACGCAGTATTTT. The rearrangement uses TRBV28 and TRBJ2-3, with no clear D. V was cut by 4 bases and J by 0 bases, with 14 bases left in between. The germline CDR1 and CDR2 sequences are MDHEN and SYDVKM. The CDR3 consists of 16 residues.

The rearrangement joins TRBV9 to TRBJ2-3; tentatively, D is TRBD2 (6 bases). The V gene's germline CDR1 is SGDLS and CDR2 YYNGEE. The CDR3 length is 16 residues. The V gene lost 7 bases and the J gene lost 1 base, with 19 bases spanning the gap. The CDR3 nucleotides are TGTGCCAGCTCCCAAGTTAGCGGACGACGCACAGATACGCAGTATTTT. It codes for CASSQVSGRRTDTQYF.